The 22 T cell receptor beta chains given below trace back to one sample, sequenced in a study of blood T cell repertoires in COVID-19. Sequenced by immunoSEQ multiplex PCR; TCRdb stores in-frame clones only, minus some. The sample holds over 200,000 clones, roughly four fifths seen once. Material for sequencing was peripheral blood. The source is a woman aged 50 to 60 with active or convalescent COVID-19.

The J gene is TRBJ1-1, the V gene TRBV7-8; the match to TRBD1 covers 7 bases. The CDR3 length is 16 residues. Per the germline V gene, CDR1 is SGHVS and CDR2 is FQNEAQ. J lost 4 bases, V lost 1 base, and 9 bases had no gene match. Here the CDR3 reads CASSLGSTGWITEAFF. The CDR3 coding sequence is TGTGCCAGCAGCTTAGGATCGACAGGGTGGATCACTGAAGCTTTCTTT.

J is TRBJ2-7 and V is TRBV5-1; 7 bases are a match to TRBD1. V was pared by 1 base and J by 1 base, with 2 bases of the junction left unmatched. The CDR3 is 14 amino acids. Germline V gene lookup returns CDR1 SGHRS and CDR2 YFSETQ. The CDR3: CASSLMGQSYEQYF. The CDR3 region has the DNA TGCGCCAGCAGCTTGATGGGACAGTCCTACGAGCAGTACTTC.

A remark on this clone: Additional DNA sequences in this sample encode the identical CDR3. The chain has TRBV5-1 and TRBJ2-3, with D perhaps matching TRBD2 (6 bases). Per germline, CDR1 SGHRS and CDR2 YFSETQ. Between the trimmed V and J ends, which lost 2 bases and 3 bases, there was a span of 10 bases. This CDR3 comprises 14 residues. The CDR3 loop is CASSFSAGTDTQYF. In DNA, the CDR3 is TGCGCCAGCAGCTTCAGCGCGGGGACAGATACGCAGTATTTT.

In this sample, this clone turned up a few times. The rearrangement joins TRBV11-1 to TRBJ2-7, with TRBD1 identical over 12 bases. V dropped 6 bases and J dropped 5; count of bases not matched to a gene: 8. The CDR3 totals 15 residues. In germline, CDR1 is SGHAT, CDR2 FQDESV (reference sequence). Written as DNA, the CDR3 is TGTGCCAGCAGGGACGGGACAGGGGGCATCAACGAGCAGTACTTC. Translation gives CASRDGTGGINEQYF.

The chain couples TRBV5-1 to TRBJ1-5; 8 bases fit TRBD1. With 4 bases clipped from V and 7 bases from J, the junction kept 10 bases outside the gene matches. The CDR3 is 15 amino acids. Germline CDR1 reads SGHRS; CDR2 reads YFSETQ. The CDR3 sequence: CASSDSGGWRQPQHF. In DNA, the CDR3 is TGCGCCAGCAGCGACTCAGGGGGCTGGCGGCAGCCCCAGCATTTT. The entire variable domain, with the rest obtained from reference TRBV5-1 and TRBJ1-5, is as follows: KAGVTQTPRYLIKTRGQQVTLSCSPISGHRSVSWYQQTPGQGLQFLFEYFSETQRNKGNFPGRFSGRQFSNSRSEMNVSTLELGDSALYLCASSDSGGWRQPQHFGDGTRLSIL.

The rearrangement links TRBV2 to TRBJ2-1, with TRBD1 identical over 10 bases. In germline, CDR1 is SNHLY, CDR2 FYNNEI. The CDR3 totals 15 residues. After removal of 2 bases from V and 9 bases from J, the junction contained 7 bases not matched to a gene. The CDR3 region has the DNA TGTGCCAGCAGTGAATTTTTATGGGACAGGGGTGAGCAGTTCTTC. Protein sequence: CASSEFLWDRGEQFF.

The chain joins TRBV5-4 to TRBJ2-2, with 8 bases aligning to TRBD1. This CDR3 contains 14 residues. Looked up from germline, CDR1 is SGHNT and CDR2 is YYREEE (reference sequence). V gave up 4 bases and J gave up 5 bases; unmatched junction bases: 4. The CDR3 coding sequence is TGTGCCAGCAGCCGGGACAGGTCAACCGGGGAGCTGTTTTTT. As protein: CASSRDRSTGELFF.

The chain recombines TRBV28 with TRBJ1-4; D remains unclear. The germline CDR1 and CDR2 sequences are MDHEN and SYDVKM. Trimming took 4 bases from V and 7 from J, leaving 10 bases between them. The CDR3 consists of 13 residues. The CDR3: CASSSSLAEKLFF. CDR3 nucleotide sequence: TGTGCCAGCAGTTCCTCCCTGGCTGAAAAACTGTTTTTT.

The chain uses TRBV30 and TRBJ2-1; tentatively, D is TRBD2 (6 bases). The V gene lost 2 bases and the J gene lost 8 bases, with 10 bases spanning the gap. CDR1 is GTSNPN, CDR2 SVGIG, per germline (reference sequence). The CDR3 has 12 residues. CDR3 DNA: TGTGCCTGGAGTCCCTGGGGGGATGAGCAGTTCTTC. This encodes CAWSPWGDEQFF.

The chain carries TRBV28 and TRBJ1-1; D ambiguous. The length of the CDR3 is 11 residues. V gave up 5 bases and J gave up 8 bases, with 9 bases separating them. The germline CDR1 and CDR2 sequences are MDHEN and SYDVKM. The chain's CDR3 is CASSVTQEAFF. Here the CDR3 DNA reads TGTGCCAGCAGTGTAACACAAGAAGCTTTCTTT.

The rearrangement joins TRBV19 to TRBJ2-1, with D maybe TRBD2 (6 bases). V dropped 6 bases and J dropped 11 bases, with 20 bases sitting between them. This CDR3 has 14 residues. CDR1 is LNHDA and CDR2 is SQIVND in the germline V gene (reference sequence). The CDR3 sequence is CASRRSSVNGKQFF. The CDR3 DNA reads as TGTGCCAGTAGGCGTTCTAGCGTCAACGGGAAGCAGTTCTTC.

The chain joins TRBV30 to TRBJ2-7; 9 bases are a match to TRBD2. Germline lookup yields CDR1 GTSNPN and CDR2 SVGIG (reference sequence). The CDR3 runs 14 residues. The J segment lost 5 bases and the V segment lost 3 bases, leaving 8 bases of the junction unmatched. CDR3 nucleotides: TGTGCCTGGAGCCCGGGTAGCGGGAGTAACGAGCAGTACTTC. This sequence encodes CAWSPGSGSNEQYF.

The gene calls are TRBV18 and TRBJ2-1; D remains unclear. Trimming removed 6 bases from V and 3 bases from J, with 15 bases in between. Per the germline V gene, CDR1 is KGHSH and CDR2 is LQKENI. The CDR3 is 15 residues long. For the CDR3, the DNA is TGTGCCAGCTCGCCTTTACAAGATTTCTACAATGAGCAGTTCTTC. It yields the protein CASSPLQDFYNEQFF. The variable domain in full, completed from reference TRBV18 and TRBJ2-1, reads NAGVMQNPRHLVRRRGQEARLRCSPMKGHSHVYWYRQLPEEGLKFMVYLQKENIIDESGMPKERFSAEFPKEGPSILRIQQVVRGDSAAYFCASSPLQDFYNEQFFGPGTRLTVL.

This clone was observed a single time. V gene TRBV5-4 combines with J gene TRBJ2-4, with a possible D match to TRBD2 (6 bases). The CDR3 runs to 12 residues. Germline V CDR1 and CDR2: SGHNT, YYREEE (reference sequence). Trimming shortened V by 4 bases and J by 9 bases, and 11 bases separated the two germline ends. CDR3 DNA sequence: TGTGCCAGCAGCCTGGGGGGAGTCATTCAGTACTTC. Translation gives CASSLGGVIQYF. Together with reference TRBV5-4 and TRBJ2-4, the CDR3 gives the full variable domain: ETGVTQSPTHLIKTRGQQVTLRCSSQSGHNTVSWYQQALGQGPQFIFQYYREEENGRGNFPPRFSGLQFPNYSSELNVNALELDDSALYLCASSLGGVIQYFGAGTRLSVL.

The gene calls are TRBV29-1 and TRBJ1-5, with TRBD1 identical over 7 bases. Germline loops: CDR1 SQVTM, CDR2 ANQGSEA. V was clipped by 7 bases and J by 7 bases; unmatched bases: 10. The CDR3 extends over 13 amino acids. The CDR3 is CSARQGRTQPQHF. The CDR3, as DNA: TGCAGCGCTAGACAGGGCCGAACCCAGCCCCAGCATTTT.

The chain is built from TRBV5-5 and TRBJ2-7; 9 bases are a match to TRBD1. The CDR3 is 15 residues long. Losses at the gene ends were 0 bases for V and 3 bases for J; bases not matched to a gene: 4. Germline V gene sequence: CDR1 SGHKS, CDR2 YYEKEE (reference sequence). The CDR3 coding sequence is TGTGCCAGCAGCTTGGGTGGGACAGGGTACTACGAGCAGTACTTC. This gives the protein CASSLGGTGYYEQYF. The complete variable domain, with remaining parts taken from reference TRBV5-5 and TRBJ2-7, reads DAGVTQSPTHLIKTRGQQVTLRCSPISGHKSVSWYQQVLGQGPQFIFQYYEKEERGRGNFPDRFSARQFPNYSSELNVNALLLGDSALYLCASSLGGTGYYEQYFGPGTRLTVT.

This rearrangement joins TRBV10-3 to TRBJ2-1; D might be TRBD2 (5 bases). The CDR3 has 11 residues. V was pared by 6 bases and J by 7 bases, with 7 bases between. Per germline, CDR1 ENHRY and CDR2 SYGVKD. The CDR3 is CAIRGVNEQFF. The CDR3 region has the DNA TGTGCCATCAGGGGAGTGAATGAGCAGTTCTTC.

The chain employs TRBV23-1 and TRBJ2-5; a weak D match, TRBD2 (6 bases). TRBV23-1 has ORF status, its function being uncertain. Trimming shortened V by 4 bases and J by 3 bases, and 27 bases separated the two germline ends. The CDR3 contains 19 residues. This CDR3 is CASSPAGGFRVWNKETQYF. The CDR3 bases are TGCGCCAGCAGTCCGGCCGGGGGATTCAGGGTGTGGAACAAAGAGACCCAGTACTTC.

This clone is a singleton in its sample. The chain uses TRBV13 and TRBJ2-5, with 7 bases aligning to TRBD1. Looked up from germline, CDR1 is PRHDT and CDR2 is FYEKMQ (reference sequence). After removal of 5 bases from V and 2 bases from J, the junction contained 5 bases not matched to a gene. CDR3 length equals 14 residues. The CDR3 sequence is CASSALGQQETQYF. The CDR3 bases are TGTGCCAGCAGCGCGTTGGGACAGCAAGAGACCCAGTACTTC.

The CDR3 sequence: CASASRGFGNTIYF. CDR3 nucleotides: TGTGCCAGCGCAAGTAGGGGGTTTGGAAACACCATATATTTT. The J gene is TRBJ1-3, the V gene TRBV19; D possibly corresponds to TRBD1 (6 bases). Germline V gene sequence: CDR1 LNHDA, CDR2 SQIVND (reference sequence). V was shortened by 9 bases and J by 3 bases, with 15 bases between the two germline ends. The CDR3 contains 14 residues.

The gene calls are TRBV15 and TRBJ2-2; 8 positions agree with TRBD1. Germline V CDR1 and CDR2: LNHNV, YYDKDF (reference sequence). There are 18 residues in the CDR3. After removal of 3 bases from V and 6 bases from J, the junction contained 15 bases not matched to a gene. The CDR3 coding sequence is TGTGCCACCAGCAGCGTACCGGGACAGGAATACGAGTCCGGGGAGCTGTTTTTT. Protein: CATSSVPGQEYESGELFF.

The CDR3 here is CASSWGDRENEKLFF. CDR3 nucleotide sequence: TGCGCCAGCAGCTGGGGGGACAGGGAAAATGAAAAACTGTTTTTT. The genes are TRBV5-1 and TRBJ1-4; 9 bases are a match to TRBD1. The V segment lost 3 bases and the J segment 5 bases; nucleotides outside the gene matches: 5. This CDR3 is built from 15 residues. Germline loops: CDR1 SGHRS, CDR2 YFSETQ.